These T cell receptor beta chains were read from a single sample in a study of T cell repertoires in cytomegalovirus infection. TCRdb reanalysed the reads using MiXCR and keeps one entry per CDR3 protein. Seen here are some 920,000 distinct CDR3 sequences, under 40% observed once, and the top ten hold around 15%. Their recognized antigens are unknown. The material was cultured CD8+ T cells from PBMCs, obtained from culture after CMV antigen stimulation. The receptors derive from a human donor in good health (CMV status not recorded). Some clones in this sample may be carry-over from other donors' samples. The conserved cysteine and the conserved F or W are not part of the CDR3 here.

J: TRBJ2-2
V: TRBV7-3
CDR3: ASSLMRGRLTGELF

J: TRBJ2-1
V: TRBV6-1
CDR3: ASTSAAGANEQF

J: TRBJ1-2
V: TRBV9
CDR3: ASSVSDSFYGYT

J: TRBJ1-2
V: TRBV29-1
CDR3: SVPQDRGPGYT

J: TRBJ2-3
V: TRBV6-2/TRBV6-3
CDR3: ASSYVLSTDTQY

J: TRBJ2-1
V: TRBV27
CDR3: ASSHGSSYNEQF

J: TRBJ1-1
V: TRBV28
CDR3: ASSLWVITMNTEAF

J: TRBJ1-6
V: TRBV7-2
CDR3: ASSLSLGQGGYNSPLH

J: TRBJ1-1
V: TRBV27
CDR3: ASSFVGQGAF

J: TRBJ2-6
V: TRBV6-1
CDR3: ASSGGRSGANVLT

J: TRBJ1-4
V: TRBV6-1
CDR3: ASSLRDRGGKLF

J: TRBJ1-2
V: TRBV7-6
CDR3: ASSLSGQGNDYGYT

J: TRBJ2-2
V: TRBV7-3
CDR3: ASSPDRSGELF

J: TRBJ2-6
V: TRBV5-6
CDR3: ASSLYRTGGNFGANVLT

J: TRBJ2-3
V: TRBV6-1
CDR3: ASSVRGNTDTQY